This T cell receptor (beta chain) was recovered during a study of T-cell memory formation after mild COVID-19. Study in general: Clustering of TCRs was largely donor specific.

TCRdb re-called the 5' RACE reads through MiXCR, storing one row per CDR3 protein. In the table there are a few hundred thousand distinct CDR3 sequences, around a sixth of which are singletons. Whole-study results and caveats: CD4+ bias marked clones expanding day 15 to 37, unlike balanced contracting clones. The second-wave clones peaking on day 37 were not confirmed as SARS-CoV-2-specific. Among contracting clones, CD4+ were mainly CM/EM and CD8+ enriched in EMRA.

A word on this clonotype: Its antigen is currently unknown.

Sequencing used PBMCs or a T cell subset sorted from them (not recorded which). This TCR came from a man aged 18 to 30 who had mild COVID-19 (a few samples of this study predate the infection). Cell type and time point are not known.

The CDR3 is CASSFFPAYEQYV. The DNA for the CDR3 is TGTGCCAGCAGTTTTTTTCCGGCATACGAGCAGTACGTC. The chain carries TRBV6-2 or TRBV6-3 and TRBJ2-7, with D unresolved. The CDR3 extends over 13 amino acids. Trimming took 4 bases from V and 4 from J, leaving 11 bases between them. Germline values: CDR1 MNHEY, CDR2 SVGEGT.